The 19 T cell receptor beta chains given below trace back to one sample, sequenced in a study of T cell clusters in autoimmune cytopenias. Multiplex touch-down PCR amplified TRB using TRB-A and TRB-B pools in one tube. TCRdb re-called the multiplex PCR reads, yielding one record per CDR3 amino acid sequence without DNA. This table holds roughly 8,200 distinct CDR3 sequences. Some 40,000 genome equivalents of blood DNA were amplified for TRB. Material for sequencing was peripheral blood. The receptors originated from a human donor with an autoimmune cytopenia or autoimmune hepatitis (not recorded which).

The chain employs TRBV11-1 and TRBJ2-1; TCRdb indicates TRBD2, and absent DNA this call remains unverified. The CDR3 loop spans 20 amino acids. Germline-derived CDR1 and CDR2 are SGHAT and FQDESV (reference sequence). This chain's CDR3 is CASSLGRILAGGRFYNEQFF.

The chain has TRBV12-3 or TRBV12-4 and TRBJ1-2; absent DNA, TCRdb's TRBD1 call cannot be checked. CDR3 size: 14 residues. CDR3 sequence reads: CASSPDSRSYGYTF.

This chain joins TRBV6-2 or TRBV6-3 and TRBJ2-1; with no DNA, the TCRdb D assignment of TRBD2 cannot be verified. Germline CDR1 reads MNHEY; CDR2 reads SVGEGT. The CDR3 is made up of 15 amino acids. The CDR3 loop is CASINSGSSYNEQFF.

The CDR3 sequence: CASSRDRDTEAFF. The chain links TRBV2 to TRBJ1-1; TCRdb returns TRBD1, unconfirmable since there is no DNA. CDR1 SNHLY and CDR2 FYNNEI come from the germline V gene. The CDR3 consists of 13 residues.

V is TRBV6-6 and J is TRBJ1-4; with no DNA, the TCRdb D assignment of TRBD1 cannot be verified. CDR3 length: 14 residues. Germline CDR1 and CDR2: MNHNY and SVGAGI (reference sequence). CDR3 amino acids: CASNPGQSVPKLFF.

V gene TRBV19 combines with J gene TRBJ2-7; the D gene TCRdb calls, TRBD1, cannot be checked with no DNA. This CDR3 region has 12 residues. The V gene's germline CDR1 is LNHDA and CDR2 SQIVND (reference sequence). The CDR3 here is CASTDSRYEQYF.

The CDR3 loop reads CASTSGIYEQYF. The J gene is TRBJ2-7, the V gene TRBV19; TCRdb's D call of TRBD2 is untestable without DNA. Germline loops: CDR1 LNHDA, CDR2 SQIVND (reference sequence). This CDR3 has 12 residues.

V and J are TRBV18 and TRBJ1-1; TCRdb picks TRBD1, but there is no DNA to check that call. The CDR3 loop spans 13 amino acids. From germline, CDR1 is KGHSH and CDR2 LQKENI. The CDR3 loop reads CASSRQVNTEAFF.

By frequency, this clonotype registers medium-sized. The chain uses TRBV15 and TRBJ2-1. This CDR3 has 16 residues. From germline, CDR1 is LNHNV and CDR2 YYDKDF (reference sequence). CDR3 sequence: CATSRDLLAGGNEQFF.

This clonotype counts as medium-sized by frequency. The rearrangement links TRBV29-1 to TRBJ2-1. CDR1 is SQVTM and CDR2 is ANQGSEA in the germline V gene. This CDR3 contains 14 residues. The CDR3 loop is CSVVGGSSYNEQFF.

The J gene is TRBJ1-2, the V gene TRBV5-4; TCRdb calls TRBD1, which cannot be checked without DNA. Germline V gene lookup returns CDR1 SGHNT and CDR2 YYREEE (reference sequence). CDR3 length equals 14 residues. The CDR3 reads CASTTDRGIYGYTF.

The chain's CDR3 is CASSGGLAEAYEQYF. The genes are TRBV18 and TRBJ2-7; the D gene TCRdb calls, TRBD2, cannot be checked with no DNA. The CDR3 length is 15 residues. Per the germline V gene, CDR1 is KGHSH and CDR2 is LQKENI.

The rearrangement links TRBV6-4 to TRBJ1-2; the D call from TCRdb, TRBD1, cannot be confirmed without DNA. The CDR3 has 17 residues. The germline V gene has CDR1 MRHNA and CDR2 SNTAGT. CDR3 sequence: CASRVQGGHLSNYGYTF.

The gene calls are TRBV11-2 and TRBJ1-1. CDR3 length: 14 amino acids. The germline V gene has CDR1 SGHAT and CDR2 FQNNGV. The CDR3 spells CASSYRQVTFEAFF.

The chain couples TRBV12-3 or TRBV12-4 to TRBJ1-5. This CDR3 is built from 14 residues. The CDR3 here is CASSRDGGNQPQHF.

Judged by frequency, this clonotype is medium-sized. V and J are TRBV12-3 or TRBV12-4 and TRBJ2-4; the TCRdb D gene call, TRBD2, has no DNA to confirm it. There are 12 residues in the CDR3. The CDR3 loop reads CASSLISGVQYF.

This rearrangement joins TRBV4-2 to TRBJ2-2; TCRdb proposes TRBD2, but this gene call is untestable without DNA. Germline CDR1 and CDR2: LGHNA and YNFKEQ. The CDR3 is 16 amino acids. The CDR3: CASSQEGSGTTGELFF.

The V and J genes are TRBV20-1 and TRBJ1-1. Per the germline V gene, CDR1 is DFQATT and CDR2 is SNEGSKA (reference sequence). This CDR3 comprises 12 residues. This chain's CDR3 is CSARDVRTKAFF.

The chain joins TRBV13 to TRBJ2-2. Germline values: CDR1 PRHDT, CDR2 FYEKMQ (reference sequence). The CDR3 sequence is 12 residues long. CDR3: CASSSNTGELFF.